This entry concerns a single T cell receptor (beta chain). This sample was included in a study of blood T cell repertoires in COVID-19. Looking at the study overall: COVID-19 samples from acute and convalescent phases originated in the United States, Italy and Spain.

Germline V lookup: CDR1 SGHTA, CDR2 FQGNSA. The J segment lost 0 bases and the V segment lost 4 bases, leaving 6 bases of the junction unmatched. CDR3 length: 16 amino acids. Generated by immunoSEQ multiplex PCR, the TCRdb table keeps only in-frame clones and is missing some. The sample lists around 50,000 clones, about nine tenths occurring once. The chain employs TRBV7-2 and TRBJ1-5; 7 positions match TRBD1. Sequencing used peripheral blood. This TCR derives from an elderly woman with COVID-19, enrolled during active disease. The CDR3 reads CASSYRDSNSNQPQHF. The DNA of the CDR3 is TGTGCCAGCAGCTACAGGGACAGCAATAGCAATCAGCCCCAGCATTTT.